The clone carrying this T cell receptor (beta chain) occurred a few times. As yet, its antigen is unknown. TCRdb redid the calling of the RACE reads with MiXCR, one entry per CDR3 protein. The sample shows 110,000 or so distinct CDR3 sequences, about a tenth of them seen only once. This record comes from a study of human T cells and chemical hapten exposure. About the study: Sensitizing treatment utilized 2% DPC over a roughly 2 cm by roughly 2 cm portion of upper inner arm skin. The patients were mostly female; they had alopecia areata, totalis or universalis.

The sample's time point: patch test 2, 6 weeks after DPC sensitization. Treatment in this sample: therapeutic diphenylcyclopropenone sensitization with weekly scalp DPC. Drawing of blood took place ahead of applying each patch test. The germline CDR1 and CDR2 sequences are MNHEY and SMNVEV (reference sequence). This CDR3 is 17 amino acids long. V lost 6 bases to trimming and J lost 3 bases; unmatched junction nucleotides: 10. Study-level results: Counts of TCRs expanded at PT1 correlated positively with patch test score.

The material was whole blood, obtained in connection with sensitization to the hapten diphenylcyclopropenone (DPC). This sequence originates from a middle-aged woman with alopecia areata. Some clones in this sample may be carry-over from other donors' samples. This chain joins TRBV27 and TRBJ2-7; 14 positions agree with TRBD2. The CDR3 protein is CASRTGGTSGGSYEQYF. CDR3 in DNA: TGTGCCAGCAGGACCGGGGGGACTAGCGGGGGAAGCTACGAGCAGTACTTC.